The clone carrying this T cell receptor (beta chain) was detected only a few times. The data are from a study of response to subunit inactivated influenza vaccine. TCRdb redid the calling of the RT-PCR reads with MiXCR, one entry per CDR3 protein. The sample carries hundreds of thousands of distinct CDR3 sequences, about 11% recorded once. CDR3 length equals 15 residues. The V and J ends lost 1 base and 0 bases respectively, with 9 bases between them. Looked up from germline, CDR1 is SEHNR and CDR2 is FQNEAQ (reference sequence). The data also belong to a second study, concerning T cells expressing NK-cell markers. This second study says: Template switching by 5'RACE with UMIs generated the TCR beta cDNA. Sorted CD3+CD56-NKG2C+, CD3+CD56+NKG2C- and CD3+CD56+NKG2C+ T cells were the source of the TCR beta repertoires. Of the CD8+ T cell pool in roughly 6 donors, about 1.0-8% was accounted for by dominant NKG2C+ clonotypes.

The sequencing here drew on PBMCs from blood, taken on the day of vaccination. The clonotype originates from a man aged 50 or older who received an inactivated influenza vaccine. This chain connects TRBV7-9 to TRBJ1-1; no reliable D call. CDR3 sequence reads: CASSLDGLMNTEAFF. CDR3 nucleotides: TGTGCCAGCAGCTTAGATGGACTGATGAACACTGAAGCTTTCTTT.